Listed below are T cell receptor beta chains from one sample, sequenced in a study of shared clonotypes between healthy human individuals. Some clones are missing from TCRdb's copy, which holds only in-frame ones; the method was immunoSEQ multiplex PCR. The sample lists 1,500,000 or so clones; roughly 96% were seen once. Sequencing was performed on naive CD4+ T cells sorted from blood. These receptor sequences come from a young man in good health. CDR3s include the opening cysteine and the closing phenylalanine or tryptophan. The order of the fields is D gene, V gene, clone size, CDR3 protein. A D gene is named only where the DNA matches it firmly. The listing skips clone size in some rows; elsewhere it reads once, few, many or a size class.

>TRBD1|TRBV27|-
CASSLIQGQWEKLFF
>TRBD1|TRBV2|-
CATGRTGITGELFF
>-|TRBV15|-
CATGISDSYTGELFF
>-|TRBV25-1|-
CASSVTTTDTQYF
>TRBD2|TRBV5-4|-
CASSAGTSGRAGQFF
>-|TRBV10-3|-
CAISGGARDYGYTF
>TRBD2|TRBV5-4|-
CASSPQREGTDTQYF
>-|TRBV7-2|-
CASSFLGTEAFF
>-|TRBV4-3|-
CASSQGTGRSGNTIYF
>-|TRBV10-3|-
CAISANAGELFF
>-|TRBV28|-
CASSLVASASSYEQYF
>-|TRBV7-2|-
CASSSKVTDTQYF
>-|TRBV7-2|-
CASSLATGQSLTYEQYF
>TRBD2|TRBV5-1|-
CASSLAGGRAHEQFF
>-|TRBV28|-
CASSPTGGYQPQHF
>-|TRBV28|-
CASRDNPRTSRGNQPQHF
>TRBD1|TRBV5-6|-
CASSLGTGKTEAFF
>-|TRBV29-1|-
CSAQVGGLNTEAFF
>-|TRBV29-1|-
CSVEKQPTDTQYF
>TRBD1|TRBV9|-
CASSPSGQLNNEQFF
>TRBD1|TRBV19|-
CASGQDSRNQPQHF
>-|TRBV19|-
CASSIESKRVREKLFF
>-|TRBV19|-
CASSNSVNEQFF
>TRBD2|TRBV18|-
CASSPQPSGRAEQFF
>-|TRBV10-3|-
CAISEGAGTQYF
>TRBD2|TRBV29-1|once
CSVGTSGVTDTQYF
>TRBD2|TRBV7-7|-
CASSLLAGGEETQYF
>-|TRBV4-1|-
CASSQPGTRVTDTQYF
>TRBD1|TRBV29-1|-
CSVADRAGQPQHF
>TRBD1|TRBV19|-
CASTRGGRGLLGGELFF
>TRBD2|TRBV14|-
CASSPHAGVSGELFF
>TRBD2|TRBV27|-
CASSISGLAGLGTDTQYF
>-|TRBV4-1|-
CASSQDPFGTYNEQFF
>TRBD2|TRBV11-2|-
CASSLGEPGLAGNYEQYF
>-|TRBV7-9|-
CASSLGDFKLTDTQYF
>-|TRBV7-8|-
CASSPTGETQYF
>-|TRBV28|-
CASRPDKDWAQPQHF
>-|TRBV20-1|-
CSAGHTDTQYF
>TRBD2|TRBV25-1|-
CASIGTSGNYEQFF
>TRBD2|TRBV19|-
CATSIRASGRTYEQYF
>TRBD1|TRBV28|-
CASRGTGLTEAFF
>TRBD2|TRBV20-1|-
CSAPLAGDRFF
>-|TRBV7-2|-
CASSQTRGYGEKLFF
>-|TRBV5-1|-
CASSLVASNEQFF
>-|TRBV2|-
CASRLGSADYGYTF